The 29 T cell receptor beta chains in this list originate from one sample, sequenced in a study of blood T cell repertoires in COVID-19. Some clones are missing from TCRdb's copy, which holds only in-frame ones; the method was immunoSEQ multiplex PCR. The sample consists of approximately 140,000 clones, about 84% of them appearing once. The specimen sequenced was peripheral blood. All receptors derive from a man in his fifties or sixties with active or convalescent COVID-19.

Here the CDR3 DNA reads TGTGCCAGCGGGGGACAGCAAGAGACCCAGTACTTC. Its protein product is CASGGQQETQYF. The chain combines TRBV6-5 with TRBJ2-5; 7 positions match TRBD1. The germline gives CDR1 MNHEY, CDR2 SVGAGI. The CDR3 is 12 residues long. Trimming cost V 8 bases and J 2 bases; bases outside gene matches: 2.

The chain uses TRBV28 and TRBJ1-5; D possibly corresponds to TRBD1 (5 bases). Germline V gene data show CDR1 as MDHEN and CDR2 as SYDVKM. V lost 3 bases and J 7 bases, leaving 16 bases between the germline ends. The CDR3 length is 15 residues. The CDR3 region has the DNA TGTGCCAGCAGTTTGGGGGGAGGCTCAAGCCAGCCCCAGCATTTT. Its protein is CASSLGGGSSQPQHF. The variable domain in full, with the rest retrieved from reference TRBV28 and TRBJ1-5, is DVKVTQSSRYLVKRTGEKVFLECVQDMDHENMFWYRQDPGLGLRLIYFSYDVKMKEKGDIPEGYSVSREKKERFSLILESASTNQTSMYLCASSLGGGSSQPQHFGDGTRLSIL.

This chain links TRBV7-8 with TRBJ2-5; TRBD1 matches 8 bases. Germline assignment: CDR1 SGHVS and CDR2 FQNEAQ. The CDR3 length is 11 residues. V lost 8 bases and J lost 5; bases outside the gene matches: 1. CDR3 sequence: CASRQGETQYF. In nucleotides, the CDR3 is TGTGCCAGCCGACAGGGGGAGACCCAGTACTTC.

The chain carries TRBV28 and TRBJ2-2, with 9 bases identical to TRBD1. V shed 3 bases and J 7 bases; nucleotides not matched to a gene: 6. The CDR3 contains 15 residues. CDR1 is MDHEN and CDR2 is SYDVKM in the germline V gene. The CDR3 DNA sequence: TGTGCCAGCAGTTTCCCACAGGGGGCTGTCGGGGAGCTGTTTTTT. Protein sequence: CASSFPQGAVGELFF.

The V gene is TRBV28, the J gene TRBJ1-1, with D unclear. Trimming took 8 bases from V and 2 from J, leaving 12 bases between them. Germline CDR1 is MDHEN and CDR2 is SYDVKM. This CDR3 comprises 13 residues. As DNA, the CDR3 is TGTGCCAGCTACCGCGAATCTAACACTGAAGCTTTCTTT. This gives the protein CASYRESNTEAFF.

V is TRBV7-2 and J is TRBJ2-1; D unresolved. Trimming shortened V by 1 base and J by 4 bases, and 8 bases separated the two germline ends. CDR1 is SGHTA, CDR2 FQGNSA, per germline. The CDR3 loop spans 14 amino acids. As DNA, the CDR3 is TGTGCCAGCAGCTTAGGTTCGGGTTACAATGAGCAGTTCTTC. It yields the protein CASSLGSGYNEQFF.

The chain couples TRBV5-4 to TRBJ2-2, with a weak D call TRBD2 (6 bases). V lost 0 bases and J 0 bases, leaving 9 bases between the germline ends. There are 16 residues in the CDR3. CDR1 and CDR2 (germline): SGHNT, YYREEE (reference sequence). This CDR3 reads CASSLGDWANTGELFF. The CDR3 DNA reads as TGTGCCAGCAGCTTGGGGGACTGGGCGAACACCGGGGAGCTGTTTTTT. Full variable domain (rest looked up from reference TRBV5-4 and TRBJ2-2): ETGVTQSPTHLIKTRGQQVTLRCSSQSGHNTVSWYQQALGQGPQFIFQYYREEENGRGNFPPRFSGLQFPNYSSELNVNALELDDSALYLCASSLGDWANTGELFFGEGSRLTVL.

Here the CDR3 reads CAISMNRGGGNTIYF. The CDR3 DNA follows: TGTGCCATCAGTATGAACAGGGGAGGCGGAAACACCATATATTTT. The chain recombines TRBV10-3 with TRBJ1-3; TRBD1 matches 7 bases. The CDR3 is made up of 15 amino acids. V was clipped by 5 bases and J by 4 bases; unmatched bases: 8. Germline values: CDR1 ENHRY, CDR2 SYGVKD.

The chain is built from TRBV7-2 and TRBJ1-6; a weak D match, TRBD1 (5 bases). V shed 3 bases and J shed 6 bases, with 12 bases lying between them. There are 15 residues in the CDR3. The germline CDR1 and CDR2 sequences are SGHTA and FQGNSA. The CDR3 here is CASSLGGPANSPLHF. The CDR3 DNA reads TGTGCCAGCAGCTTGGGGGGACCGGCTAATTCACCCCTCCACTTT.

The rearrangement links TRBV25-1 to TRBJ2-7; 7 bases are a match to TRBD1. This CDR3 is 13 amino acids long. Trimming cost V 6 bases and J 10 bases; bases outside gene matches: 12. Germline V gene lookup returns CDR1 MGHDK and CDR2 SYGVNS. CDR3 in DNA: TGTGCCAGCAGCCAAAACCTTGGGACAGTACAGTACTTC. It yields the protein CASSQNLGTVQYF.

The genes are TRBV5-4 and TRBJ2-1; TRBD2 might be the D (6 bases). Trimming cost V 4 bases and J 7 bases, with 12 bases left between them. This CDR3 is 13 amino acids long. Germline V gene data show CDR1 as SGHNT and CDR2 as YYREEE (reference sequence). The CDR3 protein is CASSPGGRNEQFF. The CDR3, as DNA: TGTGCCAGCAGCCCCGGAGGGAGGAATGAGCAGTTCTTC.

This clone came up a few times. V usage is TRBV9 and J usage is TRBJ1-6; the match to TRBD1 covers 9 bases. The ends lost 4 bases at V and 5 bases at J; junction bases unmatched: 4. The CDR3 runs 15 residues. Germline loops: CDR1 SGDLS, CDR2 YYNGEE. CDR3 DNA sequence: TGTGCCAGCAGCTCGACAGGGGGAAATAATTCACCCCTCCACTTT. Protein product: CASSSTGGNNSPLHF.

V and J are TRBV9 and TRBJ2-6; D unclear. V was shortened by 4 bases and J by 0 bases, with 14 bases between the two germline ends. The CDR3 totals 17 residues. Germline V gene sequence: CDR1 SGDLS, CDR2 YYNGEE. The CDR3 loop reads CASSFPRIRSGANVLTF. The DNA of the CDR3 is TGTGCCAGCAGCTTTCCGAGGATTCGCTCTGGGGCCAACGTCCTGACTTTC.

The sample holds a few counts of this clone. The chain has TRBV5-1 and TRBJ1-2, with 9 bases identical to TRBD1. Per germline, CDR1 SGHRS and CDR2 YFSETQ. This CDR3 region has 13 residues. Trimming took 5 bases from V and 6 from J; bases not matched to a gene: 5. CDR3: CASRTGGKDGYTF. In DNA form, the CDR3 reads TGCGCCAGCAGGACAGGGGGGAAGGATGGCTACACCTTC.

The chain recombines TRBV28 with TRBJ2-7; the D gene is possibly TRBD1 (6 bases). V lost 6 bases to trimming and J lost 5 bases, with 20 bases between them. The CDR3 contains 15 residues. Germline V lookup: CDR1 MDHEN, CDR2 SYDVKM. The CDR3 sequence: CASSRAGTRIDEQYF. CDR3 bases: TGTGCCAGCAGCCGCGCCGGGACACGGATCGACGAGCAGTACTTC.

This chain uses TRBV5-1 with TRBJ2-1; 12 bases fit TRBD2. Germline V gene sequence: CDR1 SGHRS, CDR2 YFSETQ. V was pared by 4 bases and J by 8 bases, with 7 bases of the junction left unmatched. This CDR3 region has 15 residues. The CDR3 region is CASSPPSGRAYEQFF. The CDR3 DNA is TGCGCCAGCAGCCCCCCTAGCGGGAGGGCGTATGAGCAGTTCTTC.

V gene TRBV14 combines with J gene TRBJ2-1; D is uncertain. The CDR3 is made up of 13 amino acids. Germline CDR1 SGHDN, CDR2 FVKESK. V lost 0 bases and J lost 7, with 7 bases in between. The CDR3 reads CASSQDQKNEQFF. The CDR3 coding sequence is TGTGCCAGCAGCCAAGATCAGAAGAATGAGCAGTTCTTC.

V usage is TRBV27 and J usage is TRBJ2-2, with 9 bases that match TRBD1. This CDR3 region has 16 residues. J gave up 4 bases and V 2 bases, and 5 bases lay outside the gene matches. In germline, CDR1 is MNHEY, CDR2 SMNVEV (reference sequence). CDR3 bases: TGTGCCAGCAGTTTAATGGGACAGGGCCCCACCGGGGAGCTGTTTTTT. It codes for CASSLMGQGPTGELFF.

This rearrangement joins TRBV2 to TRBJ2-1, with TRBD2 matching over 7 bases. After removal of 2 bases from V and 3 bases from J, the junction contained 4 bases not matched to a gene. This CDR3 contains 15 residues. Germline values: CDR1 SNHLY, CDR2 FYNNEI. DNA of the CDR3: TGTGCCAGCAGTGAAAACGGCGGGAGCTACAATGAGCAGTTCTTC. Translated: CASSENGGSYNEQFF.

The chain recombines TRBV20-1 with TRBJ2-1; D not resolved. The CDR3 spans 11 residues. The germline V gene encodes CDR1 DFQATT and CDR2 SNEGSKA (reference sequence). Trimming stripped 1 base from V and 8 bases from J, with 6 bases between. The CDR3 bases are TGCAGTGCTAGAGGGAGTCATGAGCAGTTCTTC. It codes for CSARGSHEQFF.

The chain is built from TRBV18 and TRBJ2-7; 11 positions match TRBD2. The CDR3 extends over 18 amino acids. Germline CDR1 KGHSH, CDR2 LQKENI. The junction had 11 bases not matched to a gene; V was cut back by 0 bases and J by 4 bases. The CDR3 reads CASSPPKSPGLADYEQYF. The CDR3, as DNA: TGTGCCAGCTCACCACCGAAATCACCGGGACTAGCGGATTACGAGCAGTACTTC.

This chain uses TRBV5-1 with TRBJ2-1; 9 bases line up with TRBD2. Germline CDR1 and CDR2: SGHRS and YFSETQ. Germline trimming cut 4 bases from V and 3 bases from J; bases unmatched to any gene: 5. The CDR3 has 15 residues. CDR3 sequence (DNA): TGCGCCAGCAGCGATCGTAGCGGGAGCTACAATGAGCAGTTCTTC. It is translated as CASSDRSGSYNEQFF.

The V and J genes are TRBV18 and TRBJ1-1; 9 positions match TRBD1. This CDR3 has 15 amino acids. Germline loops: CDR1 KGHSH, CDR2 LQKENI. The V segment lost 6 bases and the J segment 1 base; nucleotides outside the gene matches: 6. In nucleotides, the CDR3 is TGTGCCAGCTCCCCTCGACAGGGGGAGAACACTGAAGCTTTCTTT. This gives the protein CASSPRQGENTEAFF.

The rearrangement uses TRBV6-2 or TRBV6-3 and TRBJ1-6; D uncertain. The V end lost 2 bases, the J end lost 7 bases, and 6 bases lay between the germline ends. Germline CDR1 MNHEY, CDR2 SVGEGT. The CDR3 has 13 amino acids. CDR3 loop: CASSYTGNSPLHF. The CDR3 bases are TGTGCCAGCAGTTACACGGGAAATTCACCCCTCCACTTT.

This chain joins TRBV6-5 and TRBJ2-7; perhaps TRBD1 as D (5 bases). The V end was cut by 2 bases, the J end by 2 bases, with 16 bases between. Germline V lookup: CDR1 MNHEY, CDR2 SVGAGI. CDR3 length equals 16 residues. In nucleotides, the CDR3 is TGTGCCAGCAGTTACGGGGCAGACGGGTACCCCTACGAGCAGTACTTC. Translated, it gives CASSYGADGYPYEQYF.

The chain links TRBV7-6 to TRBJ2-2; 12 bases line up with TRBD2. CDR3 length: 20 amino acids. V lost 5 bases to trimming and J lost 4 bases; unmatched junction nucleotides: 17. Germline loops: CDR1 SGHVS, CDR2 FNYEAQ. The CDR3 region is CASSPPPTSGSLRGTGELFF. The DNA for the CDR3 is TGTGCCAGCAGCCCCCCCCCGACTAGCGGGAGCCTCAGGGGCACCGGGGAGCTGTTTTTT.

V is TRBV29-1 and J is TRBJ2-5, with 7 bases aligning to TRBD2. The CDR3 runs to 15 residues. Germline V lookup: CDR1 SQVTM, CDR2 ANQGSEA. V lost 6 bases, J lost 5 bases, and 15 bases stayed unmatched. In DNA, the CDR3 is TGCAGCGTGGGACTAACCTCTCATCCCCAGGAGACCCAGTACTTC. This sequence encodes CSVGLTSHPQETQYF.

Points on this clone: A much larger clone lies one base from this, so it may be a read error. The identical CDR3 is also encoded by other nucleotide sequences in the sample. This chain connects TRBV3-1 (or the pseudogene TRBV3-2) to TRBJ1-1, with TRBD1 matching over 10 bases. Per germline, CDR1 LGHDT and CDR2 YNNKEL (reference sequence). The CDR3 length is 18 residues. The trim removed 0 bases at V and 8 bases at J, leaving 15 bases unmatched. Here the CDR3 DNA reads TGTGCCAGCAGCCAAGAATCCTCCCGGACAGGGGGTAGGACCGAAGCTTTCTTT. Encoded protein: CASSQESSRTGGRTEAFF.

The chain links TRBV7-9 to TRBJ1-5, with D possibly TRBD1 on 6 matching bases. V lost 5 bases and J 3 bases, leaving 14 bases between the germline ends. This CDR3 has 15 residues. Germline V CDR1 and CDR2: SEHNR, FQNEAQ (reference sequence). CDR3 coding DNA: TGTGCCAGCAGCCAGGGGCAGGGGCCCAATCAGCCCCAGCATTTT. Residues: CASSQGQGPNQPQHF.